This TCR beta chain derives from a study of shared clonotypes between healthy human individuals. The study's findings and limits: Clonotypes that were shared across a few donors made up 4.5% to 5% of naive CD4 clonotypes. Non-shared clonotypes showed lower generation probabilities than clonotypes common to all four donors.

Generated by immunoSEQ multiplex PCR, the TCRdb table keeps only in-frame clones and is missing some. The sample has about 2.2 million clones; roughly 91% are singletons. The naive CD8 population came from CD45RO-negative cells selected for CCR7, without terminally differentiated effector memory CD45RA+ cells. Notes on this clone: Its antigen remains unidentified.

Germline CDR1 and CDR2: SNHLY and FYNNEI. V shed 1 base and J shed 6 bases, with 17 bases lying between them. This CDR3 is built from 16 residues. The chain joins TRBV2 to TRBJ2-3, with TRBD1 as a possible D gene (6 bases). This TCR came from a man younger than 35 in good health. Some clones in this sample may be carry-over from other donors' samples. Sequencing was carried out using naive CD8+ T cells from PBMCs. The CDR3 nucleotides are TGTGCCAGCAGTGAAGTTCAGGGGAGCATCGTGGATACGCAGTATTTT. Residues: CASSEVQGSIVDTQYF. Full variable domain (remainder filled in from reference TRBV2 and TRBJ2-3): EPEVTQTPSHQVTQMGQEVILRCVPISNHLYFYWYRQILGQKVEFLVSFYNNEISEKSEIFDDQFSVERPDGSNFTLKIRSTKLEDSAMYFCASSEVQGSIVDTQYFGPGTRLTVL.